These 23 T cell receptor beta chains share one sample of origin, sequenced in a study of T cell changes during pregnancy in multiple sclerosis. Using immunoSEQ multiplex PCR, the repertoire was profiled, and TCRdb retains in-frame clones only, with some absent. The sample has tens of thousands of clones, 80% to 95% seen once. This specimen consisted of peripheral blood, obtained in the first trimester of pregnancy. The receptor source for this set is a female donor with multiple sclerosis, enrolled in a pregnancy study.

This CDR3 reads CASSISGAGNTIYF. The DNA of the CDR3 is TGTGCCAGTAGTATCTCGGGGGCTGGAAACACCATATATTTT. The chain couples TRBV19 to TRBJ1-3; D might be TRBD1 (5 bases). This CDR3 has 14 residues. Germline-derived CDR1 and CDR2 are LNHDA and SQIVND (reference sequence). V was shortened by 3 bases and J by 2 bases, with 8 bases between the two germline ends. The full variable domain, its missing parts supplied by reference TRBV19 and TRBJ1-3, is DGGITQSPKYLFRKEGQNVTLSCEQNLNHDAMYWYRQDPGQGLRLIYYSQIVNDFQKGDIAEGYSVSREKKESFPLTVTSAQKNPTAFYLCASSISGAGNTIYFGEGSWLTVV.

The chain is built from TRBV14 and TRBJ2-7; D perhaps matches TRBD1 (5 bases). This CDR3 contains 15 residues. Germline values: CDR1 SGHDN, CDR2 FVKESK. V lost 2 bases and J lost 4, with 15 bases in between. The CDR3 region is CASSQMGQVRYEQYF. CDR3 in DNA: TGTGCCAGCAGCCAAATGGGGCAGGTGAGGTACGAGCAGTACTTC. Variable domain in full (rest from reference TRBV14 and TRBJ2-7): EAGVTQFPSHSVIEKGQTVTLRCDPISGHDNLYWYRRVMGKEIKFLLHFVKESKQDESGMPNNRFLAERTGGTYSTLKVQPAELEDSGVYFCASSQMGQVRYEQYFGPGTRLTVT.

The CDR3 spells CASSVGGYTEAFF. The CDR3 nucleotides read TGTGCCAGCAGCGTAGGGGGCTACACTGAAGCTTTCTTT. V usage is TRBV9 and J usage is TRBJ1-1; tentatively, D is TRBD1 (5 bases). The CDR3 totals 13 residues. The germline V gene has CDR1 SGDLS and CDR2 YYNGEE. V shed 0 bases and J shed 3 bases, with 6 bases lying between them. Combining the CDR3 with reference TRBV9 and TRBJ1-1 gives the whole variable domain DSGVTQTPKHLITATGQRVTLRCSPRSGDLSVYWYQQSLDQGLQFLIQYYNGEERAKGNILERFSAQQFPDLHSELNLSSLELGDSALYFCASSVGGYTEAFFGQGTRLTVV.

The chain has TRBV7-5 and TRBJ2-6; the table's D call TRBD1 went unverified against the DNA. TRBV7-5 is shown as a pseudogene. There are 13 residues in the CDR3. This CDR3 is CARRQSRANVLTF. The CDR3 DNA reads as TGTGCCAGAAGACAAAGTCGGGCCAACGTCCTGACTTTC.

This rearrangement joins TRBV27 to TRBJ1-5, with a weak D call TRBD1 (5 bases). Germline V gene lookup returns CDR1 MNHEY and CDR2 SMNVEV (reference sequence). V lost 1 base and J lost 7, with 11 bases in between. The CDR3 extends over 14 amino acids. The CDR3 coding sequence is TGTGCCAGCAGTTTATGGGGGGTAGGCCAGCCCCAGCATTTT. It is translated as CASSLWGVGQPQHF.

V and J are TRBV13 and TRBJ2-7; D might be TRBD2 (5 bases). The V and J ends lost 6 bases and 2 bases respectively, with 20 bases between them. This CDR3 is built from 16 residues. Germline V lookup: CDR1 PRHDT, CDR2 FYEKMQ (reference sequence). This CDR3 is CASSYQPSGLPYEQYF. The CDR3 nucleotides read TGTGCCAGCAGTTACCAACCGTCCGGACTCCCCTACGAGCAGTACTTC.

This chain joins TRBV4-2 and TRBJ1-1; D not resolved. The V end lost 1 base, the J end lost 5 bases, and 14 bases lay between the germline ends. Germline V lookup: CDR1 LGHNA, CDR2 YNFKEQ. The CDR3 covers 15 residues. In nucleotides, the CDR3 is TGTGCCAGCAGCCAAGCCCTCGGTACTTTGACTGAAGCTTTCTTT. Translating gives CASSQALGTLTEAFF.

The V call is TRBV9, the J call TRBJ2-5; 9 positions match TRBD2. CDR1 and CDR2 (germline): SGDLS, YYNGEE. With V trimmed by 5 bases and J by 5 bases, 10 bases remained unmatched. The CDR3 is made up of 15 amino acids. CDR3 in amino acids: CASSASGGPYETQYF. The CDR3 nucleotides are TGTGCCAGCAGTGCAAGCGGGGGGCCCTATGAGACCCAGTACTTC.

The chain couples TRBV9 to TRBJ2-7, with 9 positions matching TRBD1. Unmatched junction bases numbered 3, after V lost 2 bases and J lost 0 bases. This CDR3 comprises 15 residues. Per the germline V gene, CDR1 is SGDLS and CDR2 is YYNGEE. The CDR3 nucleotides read TGTGCCAGCAGCGTCGGGGACAGGGCCTCCTACGAGCAGTACTTC. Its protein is CASSVGDRASYEQYF.

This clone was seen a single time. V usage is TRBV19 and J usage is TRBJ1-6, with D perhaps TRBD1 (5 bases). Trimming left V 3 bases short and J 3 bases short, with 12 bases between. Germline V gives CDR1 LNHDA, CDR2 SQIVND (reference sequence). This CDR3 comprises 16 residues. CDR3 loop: CASSIKGLDYNSPLHF. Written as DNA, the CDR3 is TGTGCCAGTAGTATCAAGGGGTTAGACTATAATTCACCCCTCCACTTT.

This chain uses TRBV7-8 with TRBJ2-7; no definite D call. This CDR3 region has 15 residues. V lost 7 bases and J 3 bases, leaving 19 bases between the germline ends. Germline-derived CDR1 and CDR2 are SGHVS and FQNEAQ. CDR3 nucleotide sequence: TGTGCCAGCACACCGCCGGTACAGCCACTCTACGAGCAGTACTTC. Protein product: CASTPPVQPLYEQYF.

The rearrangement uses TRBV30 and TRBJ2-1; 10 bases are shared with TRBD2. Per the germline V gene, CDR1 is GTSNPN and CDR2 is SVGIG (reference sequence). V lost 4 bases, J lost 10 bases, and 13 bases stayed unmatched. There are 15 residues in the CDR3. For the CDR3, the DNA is TGTGCCTGGACCATAGGGGTAGCGGGGGGCGGGGAGCAGTTCTTC. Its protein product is CAWTIGVAGGGEQFF.

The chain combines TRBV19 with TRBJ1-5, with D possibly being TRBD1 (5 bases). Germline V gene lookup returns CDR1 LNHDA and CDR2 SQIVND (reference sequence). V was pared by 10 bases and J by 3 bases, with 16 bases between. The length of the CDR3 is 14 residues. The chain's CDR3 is CATKIDSPNQPQHF. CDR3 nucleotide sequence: TGTGCCACCAAGATCGACAGTCCCAATCAGCCCCAGCATTTT.

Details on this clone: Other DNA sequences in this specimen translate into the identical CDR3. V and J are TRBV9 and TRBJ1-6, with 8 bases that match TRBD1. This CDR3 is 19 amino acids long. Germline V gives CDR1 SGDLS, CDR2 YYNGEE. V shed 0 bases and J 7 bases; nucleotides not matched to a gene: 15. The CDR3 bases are TGTGCCAGCAGCGTAGACGTGGCTGGGACAGGACCGGGGAATTCACCCCTCCACTTT. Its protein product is CASSVDVAGTGPGNSPLHF.

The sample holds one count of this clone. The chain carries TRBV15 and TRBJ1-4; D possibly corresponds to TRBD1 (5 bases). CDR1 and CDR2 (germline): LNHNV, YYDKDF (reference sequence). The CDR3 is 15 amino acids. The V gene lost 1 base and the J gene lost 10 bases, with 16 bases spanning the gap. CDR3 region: CATSRGRDFGGKLFF. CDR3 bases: TGTGCCACCAGCAGAGGCAGGGACTTCGGGGGAAAACTGTTTTTT. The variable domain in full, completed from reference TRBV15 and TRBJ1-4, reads DAMVIQNPRYQVTQFGKPVTLSCSQTLNHNVMYWYQQKSSQAPKLLFHYYDKDFNNEADTPDNFQSRRPNTSFCFLDIRSPGLGDTAMYLCATSRGRDFGGKLFFGSGTQLSVL.

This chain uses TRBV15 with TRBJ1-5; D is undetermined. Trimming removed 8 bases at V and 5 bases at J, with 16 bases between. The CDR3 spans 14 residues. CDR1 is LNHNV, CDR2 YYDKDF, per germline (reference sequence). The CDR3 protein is CATFTGPEDQPQHF. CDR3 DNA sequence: TGTGCCACCTTTACCGGCCCCGAGGATCAGCCCCAGCATTTT.

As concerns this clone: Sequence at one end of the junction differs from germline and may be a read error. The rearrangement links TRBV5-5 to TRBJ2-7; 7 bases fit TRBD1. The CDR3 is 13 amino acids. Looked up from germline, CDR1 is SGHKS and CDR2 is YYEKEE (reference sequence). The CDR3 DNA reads TGTGCCAGCAGCTCCAACCTTCGAGACAGGGAAAACTTC. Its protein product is CASSSNLRDRENF.

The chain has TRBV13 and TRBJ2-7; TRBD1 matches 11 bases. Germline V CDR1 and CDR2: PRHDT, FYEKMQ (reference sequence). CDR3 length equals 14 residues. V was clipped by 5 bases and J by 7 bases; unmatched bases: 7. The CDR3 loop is CASSPPGQGGEQYF. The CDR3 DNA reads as TGTGCCAGCAGCCCACCGGGACAGGGGGGAGAGCAGTACTTC.

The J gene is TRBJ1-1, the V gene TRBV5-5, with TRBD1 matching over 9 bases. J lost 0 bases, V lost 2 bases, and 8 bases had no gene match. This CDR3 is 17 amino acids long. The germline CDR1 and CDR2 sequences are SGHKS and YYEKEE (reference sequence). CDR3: CASSFYRGPQMNTEAFF. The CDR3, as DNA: TGTGCCAGCAGCTTCTACAGGGGGCCTCAAATGAACACTGAAGCTTTCTTT.

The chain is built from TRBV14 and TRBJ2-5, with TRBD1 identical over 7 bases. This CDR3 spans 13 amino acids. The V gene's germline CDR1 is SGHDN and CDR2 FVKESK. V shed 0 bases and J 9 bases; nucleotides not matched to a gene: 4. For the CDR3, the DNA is TGTGCCAGCAGCCAAGAACAGGGGCTGGCCCAGTACTTC. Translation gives CASSQEQGLAQYF. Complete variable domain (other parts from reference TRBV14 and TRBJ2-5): EAGVTQFPSHSVIEKGQTVTLRCDPISGHDNLYWYRRVMGKEIKFLLHFVKESKQDESGMPNNRFLAERTGGTYSTLKVQPAELEDSGVYFCASSQEQGLAQYFGPGTRLLVL.

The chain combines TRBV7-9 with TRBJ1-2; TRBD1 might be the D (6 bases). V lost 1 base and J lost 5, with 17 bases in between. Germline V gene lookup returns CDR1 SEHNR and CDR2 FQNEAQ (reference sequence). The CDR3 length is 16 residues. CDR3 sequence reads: CASSLDRQGPGYGYTF. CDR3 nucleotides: TGTGCCAGCAGCTTAGATCGGCAGGGGCCTGGATATGGCTACACCTTC. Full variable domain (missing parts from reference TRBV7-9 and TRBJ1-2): DTGVSQNPRHKITKRGQNVTFRCDPISEHNRLYWYRQTLGQGPEFLTYFQNEAQLEKSRLLSDRFSAERPKGSFSTLEIQRTEQGDSAMYLCASSLDRQGPGYGYTFGSGTRLTVV.

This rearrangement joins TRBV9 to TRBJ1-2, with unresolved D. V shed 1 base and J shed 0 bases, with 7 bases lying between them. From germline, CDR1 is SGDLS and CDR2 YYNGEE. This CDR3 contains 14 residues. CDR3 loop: CASSVTGANYGYTF. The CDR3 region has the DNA TGTGCCAGCAGCGTAACCGGAGCTAACTATGGCTACACCTTC.

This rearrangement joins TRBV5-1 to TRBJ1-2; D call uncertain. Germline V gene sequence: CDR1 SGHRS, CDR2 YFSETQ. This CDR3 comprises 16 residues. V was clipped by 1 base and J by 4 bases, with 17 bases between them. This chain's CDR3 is CASSLMVGYSGYGYTF. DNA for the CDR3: TGCGCCAGCAGCTTGATGGTGGGCTACAGCGGCTATGGCTACACCTTC. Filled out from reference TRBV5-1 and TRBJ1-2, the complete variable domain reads KAGVTQTPRYLIKTRGQQVTLSCSPISGHRSVSWYQQTPGQGLQFLFEYFSETQRNKGNFPGRFSGRQFSNSRSEMNVSTLELGDSALYLCASSLMVGYSGYGYTFGSGTRLTVV.